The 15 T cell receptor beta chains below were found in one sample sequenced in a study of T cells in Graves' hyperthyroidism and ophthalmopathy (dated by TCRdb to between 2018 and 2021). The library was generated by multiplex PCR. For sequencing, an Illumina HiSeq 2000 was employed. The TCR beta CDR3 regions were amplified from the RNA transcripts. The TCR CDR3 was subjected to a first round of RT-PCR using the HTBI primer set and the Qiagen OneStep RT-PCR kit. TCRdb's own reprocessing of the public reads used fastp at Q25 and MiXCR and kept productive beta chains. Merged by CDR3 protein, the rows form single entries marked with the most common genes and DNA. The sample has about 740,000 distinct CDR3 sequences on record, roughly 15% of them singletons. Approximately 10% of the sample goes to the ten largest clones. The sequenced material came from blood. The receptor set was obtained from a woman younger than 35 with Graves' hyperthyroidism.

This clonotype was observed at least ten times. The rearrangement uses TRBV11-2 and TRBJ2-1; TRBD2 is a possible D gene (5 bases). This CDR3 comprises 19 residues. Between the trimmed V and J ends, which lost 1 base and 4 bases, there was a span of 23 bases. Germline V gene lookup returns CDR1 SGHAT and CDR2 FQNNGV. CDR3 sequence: CASSLAVVGGPTQYNEQFF. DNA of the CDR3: TGTGCCAGCAGCTTAGCGGTTGTGGGCGGGCCGACCCAGTACAATGAGCAGTTCTTC.

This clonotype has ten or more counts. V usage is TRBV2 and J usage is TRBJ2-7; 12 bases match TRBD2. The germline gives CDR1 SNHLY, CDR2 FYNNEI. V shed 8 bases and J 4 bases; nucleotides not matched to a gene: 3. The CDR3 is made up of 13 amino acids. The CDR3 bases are TGTGCCAGCCGGACTAGCGGGATATACGAGCAGTACTTC. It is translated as CASRTSGIYEQYF.

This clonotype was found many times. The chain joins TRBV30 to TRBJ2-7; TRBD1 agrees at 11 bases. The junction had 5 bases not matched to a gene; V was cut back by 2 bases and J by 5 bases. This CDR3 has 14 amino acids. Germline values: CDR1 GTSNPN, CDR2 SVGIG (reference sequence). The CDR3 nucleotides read TGTGCCTGGAGTAAGGGACAGGGGGTTGACGAGCAGTACTTC. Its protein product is CAWSKGQGVDEQYF. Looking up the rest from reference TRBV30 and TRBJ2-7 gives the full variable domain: SQTIHQWPATLVQPVGSPLSLECTVEGTSNPNLYWYRQAAGRGLQLLFYSVGIGQISSEVPQNLSASRPQDRQFILSSKKLLLSDSGFYLCAWSKGQGVDEQYFGPGTRLTVT.

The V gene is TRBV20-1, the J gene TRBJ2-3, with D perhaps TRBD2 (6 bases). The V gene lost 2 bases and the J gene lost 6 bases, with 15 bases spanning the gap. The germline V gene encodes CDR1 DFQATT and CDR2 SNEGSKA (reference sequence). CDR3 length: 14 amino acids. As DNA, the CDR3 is TGCAGTGCTAGACGGCTAGCGAATGGCGATACGCAGTATTTT. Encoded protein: CSARRLANGDTQYF.

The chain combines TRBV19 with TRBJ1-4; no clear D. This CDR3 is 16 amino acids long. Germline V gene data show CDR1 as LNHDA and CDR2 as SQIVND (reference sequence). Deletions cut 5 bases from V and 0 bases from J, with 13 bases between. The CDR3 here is CASSPRRTATNEKLFF. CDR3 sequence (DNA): TGTGCCAGTAGTCCCCGGAGGACGGCAACTAATGAAAAACTGTTTTTT.

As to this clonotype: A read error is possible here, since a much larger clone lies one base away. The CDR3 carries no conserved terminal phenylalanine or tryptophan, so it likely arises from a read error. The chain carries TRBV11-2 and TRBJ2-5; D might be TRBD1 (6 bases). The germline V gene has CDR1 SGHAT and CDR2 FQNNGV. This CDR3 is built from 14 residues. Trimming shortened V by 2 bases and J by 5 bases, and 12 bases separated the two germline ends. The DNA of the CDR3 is TGTGCCAGCAGCTTACACAGGGATTGGGAGACCCAGTACCTC. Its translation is CASSLHRDWETQYL.

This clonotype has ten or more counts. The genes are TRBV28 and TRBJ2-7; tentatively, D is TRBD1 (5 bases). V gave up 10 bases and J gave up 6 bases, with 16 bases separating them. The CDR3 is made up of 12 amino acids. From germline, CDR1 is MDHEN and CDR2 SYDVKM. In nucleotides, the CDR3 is TGTGCCACTGGGCAGGGTTTATCCGAGCAGTACTTC. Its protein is CATGQGLSEQYF.

The CDR3 DNA reads as TGTGCCAGCAGCCCCCCTCTCGGCCCCCAACAGCAGTACTTC. Translated: CASSPPLGPQQQYF. The genes are TRBV5-6 and TRBJ2-7; D gene ambiguous. The germline gives CDR1 SGHDT, CDR2 YYEEEE. V lost 4 bases, J lost 8 bases, and 19 bases lay in between. The CDR3 is 14 residues long. The full variable domain, its missing parts supplied by reference TRBV5-6 and TRBJ2-7, is DAGVTQSPTHLIKTRGQQVTLRCSPKSGHDTVSWYQQALGQGPQFIFQYYEEEERQRGNFPDRFSGHQFPNYSSELNVNALLLGDSALYLCASSPPLGPQQQYFGPGTRLTVT.

CDR3 sequence (DNA): TGTGCCAGCAGTCACCTAGCGGGAGGTCCATTAGAGCAGTTCTTC. It translates to CASSHLAGGPLEQFF. V is TRBV3-1 and J is TRBJ2-1; 11 bases fit TRBD2. Germline CDR1 and CDR2: LGHDT and YNNKEL (reference sequence). With V trimmed by 6 bases and J by 10 bases, 11 bases remained unmatched. The CDR3 length is 15 residues.

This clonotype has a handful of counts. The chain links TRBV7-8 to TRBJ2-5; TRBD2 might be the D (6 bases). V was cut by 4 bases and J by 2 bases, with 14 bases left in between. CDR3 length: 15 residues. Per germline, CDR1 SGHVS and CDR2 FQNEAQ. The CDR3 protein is CASSSGGGAQETQYF. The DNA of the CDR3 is TGTGCCAGCAGCTCGGGCGGCGGGGCGCAAGAGACCCAGTACTTC.

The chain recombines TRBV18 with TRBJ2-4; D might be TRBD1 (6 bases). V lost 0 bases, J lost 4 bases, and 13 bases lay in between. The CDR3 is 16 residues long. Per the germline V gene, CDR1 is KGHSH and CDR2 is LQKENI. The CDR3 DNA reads TGTGCCAGCTCACCACCGGGAGCCAGGGGAAAAAACATTCAGTACTTC. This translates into CASSPPGARGKNIQYF.

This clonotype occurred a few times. CDR3 nucleotides: TGTGCCAGCAGCTTTGGTCCGGGAGGGCGAAATCAGCCCCAGCATTTT. Translated, it gives CASSFGPGGRNQPQHF. The rearrangement uses TRBV7-9 and TRBJ1-5, with unresolved D. CDR1 and CDR2 from the germline V gene are SEHNR and FQNEAQ (reference sequence). The CDR3 runs 16 residues. V was shortened by 3 bases and J by 4 bases, with 16 bases between the two germline ends.

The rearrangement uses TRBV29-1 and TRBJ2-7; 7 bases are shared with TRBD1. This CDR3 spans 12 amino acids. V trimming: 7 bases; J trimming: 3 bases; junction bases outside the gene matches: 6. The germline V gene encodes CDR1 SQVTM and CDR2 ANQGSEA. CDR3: CSAEGTDYEQYF. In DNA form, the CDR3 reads TGCAGCGCCGAGGGGACAGACTACGAGCAGTACTTC.

In DNA form, the CDR3 reads TGTGCCACCATGGGAGGGAACGAGCAGTACTTC. Protein: CATMGGNEQYF. This sequence joins TRBV6-1 and TRBJ2-7, with 7 bases fitting TRBD2. The V segment lost 10 bases and the J segment 5 bases; nucleotides outside the gene matches: 5. The CDR3 runs to 11 residues. Germline assignment: CDR1 MNHNS and CDR2 SASEGT.

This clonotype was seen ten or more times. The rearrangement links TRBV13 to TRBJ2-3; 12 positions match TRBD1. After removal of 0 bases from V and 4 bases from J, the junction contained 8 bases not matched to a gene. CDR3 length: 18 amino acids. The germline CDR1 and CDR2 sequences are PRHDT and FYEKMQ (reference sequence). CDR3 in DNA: TGTGCCAGCAGCTTAGGCCCCCCTGGGACAGGGGGCGCAGATACGCAGTATTTT. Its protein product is CASSLGPPGTGGADTQYF.